Sequencing of this T cell receptor (beta chain) was carried out in a study of T cell responses to AZD1222 COVID-19 vaccine. Study-level background: Pooling of second doses given at about 4 or about 12 weeks was done. Broader study findings: Scientists sampled the repertoires only once the peak T cell response had passed. Possibly, clonal diversity was underestimated; donors were largely white British and included more females.

Profiling relied on immunoSEQ multiplex PCR, and the TCRdb table lists in-frame clones only, not all of them. Among 86,000 or so clones listed, about nine tenths were seen once. The CDR3 spans 16 residues. The V end lost 5 bases, the J end lost 6 bases, and 20 bases lay between the germline ends. Germline CDR1 LNHNV, CDR2 YYDKDF (reference sequence). With regard to this clone: Antigen: not known.

The chain has TRBV15 and TRBJ1-5; TRBD1 is a possible D gene (6 bases). This specimen consisted of peripheral blood, obtained on day 0 of AZD1222 vaccination. The receptor comes from an adult in good health. The DNA of the CDR3 is TGTGCCACCAGCTCAACCACCGGGACACCGGTTCAGCCCCAGCATTTT. Translating it yields CATSSTTGTPVQPQHF.